The 12 T cell receptor beta chains listed next were all sequenced from one sample in a study of cytomegalovirus exposure and HLA in healthy donors. Primers: 60 Vbeta forward and 13 Jbeta reverse. The repertoire was sequenced with immunoSEQ multiplex PCR; TCRdb's copy has only in-frame clones and lacks some. The sample consists of about 140,000 clones, just under 85% of them appearing once. The sample was PBMCs. The receptor set was obtained from a woman between 55 and 75 years old in good health and CMV-seropositive.

The chain has TRBV7-6 and TRBJ2-1, with 9 bases that match TRBD2. Germline lookup yields CDR1 SGHVS and CDR2 FNYEAQ. The CDR3 spans 19 residues. The V segment lost 1 base and the J segment 6 bases; nucleotides outside the gene matches: 16. The CDR3 is CASSLEVGAAGGWGNEQFF. The CDR3 DNA reads TGTGCCAGCAGCTTAGAAGTAGGGGCAGCGGGAGGTTGGGGCAATGAGCAGTTCTTC.

This chain uses TRBV30 with TRBJ1-2; TRBD1 might be the D (6 bases). Per germline, CDR1 GTSNPN and CDR2 SVGIG (reference sequence). This CDR3 is built from 12 residues. V was trimmed by 3 bases and J by 3 bases, leaving 8 bases between them. DNA for the CDR3: TGTGCCTGGAGCCCAGGGGACTATGGCTACACCTTC. This gives the protein CAWSPGDYGYTF. Full variable domain (outside the CDR3, taken from reference TRBV30 and TRBJ1-2): SQTIHQWPATLVQPVGSPLSLECTVEGTSNPNLYWYRQAAGRGLQLLFYSVGIGQISSEVPQNLSASRPQDRQFILSSKKLLLSDSGFYLCAWSPGDYGYTFGSGTRLTVV.

This clone was detected once. The rearrangement uses TRBV11-2 and TRBJ2-7; TRBD2 matches at 11 bases. V lost 2 bases and J lost 0; bases outside the gene matches: 12. CDR1 and CDR2 from the germline V gene are SGHAT and FQNNGV. The length of the CDR3 is 19 residues. The CDR3 nucleotides are TGTGCCAGCAGCTTATGGGGTAGCGGGAGGGCCCCGAGCTCCTACGAGCAGTACTTC. The encoded protein is CASSLWGSGRAPSSYEQYF. The entire variable domain, with the rest obtained from reference TRBV11-2 and TRBJ2-7, is as follows: EAGVAQSPRYKIIEKRQSVAFWCNPISGHATLYWYQQILGQGPKLLIQFQNNGVVDDSQLPKDRFSAERLKGVDSTLKIQPAKLEDSAVYLCASSLWGSGRAPSSYEQYFGPGTRLTVT.

The rearrangement uses TRBV7-3 and TRBJ1-1; D may be TRBD1 (6 bases). This CDR3 has 12 residues. V dropped 6 bases and J dropped 8 bases, with 13 bases sitting between them. Germline CDR1 is SGHTA and CDR2 is FQGTGA. CDR3 nucleotide sequence: TGTGCCAGCAGTGACTACCAGGGGGAAGCTTTCTTT. This sequence encodes CASSDYQGEAFF.

The rearrangement uses TRBV19 and TRBJ2-1; TRBD2 agrees at 14 bases. Trimming removed 4 bases from V and 8 bases from J; junction bases left unmatched: 10. The CDR3 consists of 17 residues. CDR1 and CDR2 from the germline V gene are LNHDA and SQIVND (reference sequence). CDR3 amino acids: CASSTDMTSGRGYEQFF. The CDR3 DNA follows: TGTGCCAGTAGTACCGACATGACTAGCGGGAGGGGCTATGAGCAGTTCTTC.

This chain links TRBV10-3 with TRBJ2-7; TRBD1 is a possible D gene (5 bases). The ends were cut back, 7 bases at V and 7 bases at J, with 17 bases in the middle. The V gene's germline CDR1 is ENHRY and CDR2 SYGVKD. The CDR3 runs 13 residues. DNA for the CDR3: TGTGCCATCACCCCGGACACAGCAGGGGAGCAGTACTTC. As protein: CAITPDTAGEQYF.

Comment on this clone: A junction end diverges from the germline sequence, so it may reflect a read error. This sample also contains other DNA sequences that code for the same CDR3. The V gene is TRBV30, the J gene TRBJ1-2; TRBD1 is a possible D gene (5 bases). The CDR3 sequence is 12 residues long. Germline V lookup: CDR1 GTSNPN, CDR2 SVGIG (reference sequence). The CDR3 DNA sequence: TGCGCCTGGGACGCCAGGGTGGGTGGCTACACCTTC. It translates to CAWDARVGGYTF.

CDR3 amino acids: CASSDPGGSYEQYF. In nucleotides, the CDR3 is TGCGCCAGCAGCGACCCAGGGGGATCCTACGAGCAGTACTTC. The V call is TRBV5-1, the J call TRBJ2-7; 7 bases agree with TRBD1. V shed 4 bases and J 1 base; nucleotides not matched to a gene: 5. Germline V CDR1 and CDR2: SGHRS, YFSETQ. The CDR3 loop spans 14 amino acids.

The V gene is TRBV19, the J gene TRBJ1-5; perhaps TRBD1 as D (6 bases). The V gene's germline CDR1 is LNHDA and CDR2 SQIVND (reference sequence). This CDR3 has 14 amino acids. V lost 6 bases and J lost 8, with 17 bases in between. CDR3 region: CASRLGRGKEPQHF. The CDR3 nucleotides are TGTGCCAGTAGGCTAGGTAGGGGGAAGGAGCCCCAGCATTTT.

This clone was counted a few times. V usage is TRBV4-2 and J usage is TRBJ1-1; D is perhaps TRBD1 (6 bases). V shed 5 bases and J shed 1 base, with 17 bases lying between them. This CDR3 is built from 16 residues. Germline values: CDR1 LGHNA, CDR2 YNFKEQ. CDR3 DNA: TGTGCCAGCAGCTTATGGGGGCTACAGGGGAACACTGAAGCTTTCTTT. This encodes CASSLWGLQGNTEAFF.

The sample holds one count of this clone. The genes are TRBV6-5 and TRBJ1-1; D might be TRBD1 (5 bases). V gave up 6 bases and J gave up 0 bases, with 11 bases separating them. Germline V gives CDR1 MNHEY, CDR2 SVGAGI. This CDR3 comprises 14 residues. The CDR3 here is CASRRVTVNTEAFF. The CDR3 DNA reads as TGTGCCAGCAGACGCGTGACAGTGAACACTGAAGCTTTCTTT.

This clone was detected only once. CDR3 residues: CASSLEQTGGGFF. In DNA form, the CDR3 reads TGTGCCAGCAGCTTGGAGCAAACAGGGGGTGGTTTCTTT. The chain employs TRBV5-6 and TRBJ1-1; TRBD1 matches 8 bases. Looked up from germline, CDR1 is SGHDT and CDR2 is YYEEEE. V lost 0 bases to trimming and J lost 13 bases; unmatched junction nucleotides: 8. The CDR3 consists of 13 residues.